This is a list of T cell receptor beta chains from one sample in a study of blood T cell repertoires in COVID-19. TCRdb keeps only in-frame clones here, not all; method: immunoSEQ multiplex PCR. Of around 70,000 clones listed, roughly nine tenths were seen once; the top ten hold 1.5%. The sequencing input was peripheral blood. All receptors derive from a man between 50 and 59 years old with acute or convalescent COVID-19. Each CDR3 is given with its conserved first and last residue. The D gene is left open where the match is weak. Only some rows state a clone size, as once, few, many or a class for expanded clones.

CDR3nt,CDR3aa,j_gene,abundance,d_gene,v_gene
TGTGCCAGCAGTTTCAGTTCTGGAAACACCATATATTTT,CASSFSSGNTIYF,TRBJ1-3,NA,NA,TRBV27
TGTGCCAGCAGTAGCGGGGTGAACACCGGGGAGCTGTTTTTT,CASSSGVNTGELFF,TRBJ2-2,NA,TRBD2,TRBV2
TGTGCCAGCAGCTTGGCCTTTGGCAGGCCCTATGGCTACACCTTC,CASSLAFGRPYGYTF,TRBJ1-2,NA,NA,TRBV5-5
TGTGCCAGTCGCAGGGATGGTAATTCACCCCTCCACTTT,CASRRDGNSPLHF,TRBJ1-6,NA,NA,TRBV12-3/TRBV12-4
TGTGCCAGCGGACAAATCTTCAATCAGCCCCAGCATTTT,CASGQIFNQPQHF,TRBJ1-5,few,NA,TRBV27
TGCGCCAGCAGCTTGGTTCCGACAGGGGACTCAGATACGCAGTATTTT,CASSLVPTGDSDTQYF,TRBJ2-3,NA,TRBD1,TRBV5-1
TGTGCCAGCATCCCAGGGCGGGACAGGGGGCCCACAGATACGCAGTATTTT,CASIPGRDRGPTDTQYF,TRBJ2-3,NA,TRBD1,TRBV2
TGCAGTGGGCAGGGCAATGAGCAGTTCTTC,CSGQGNEQFF,TRBJ2-1,NA,NA,TRBV20-1
TGTGCCAGCAGCCGGAGCGGCACGAACACCGGGGAGCTGTTTTTT,CASSRSGTNTGELFF,TRBJ2-2,NA,NA,TRBV2
TGTGCCAGCAGCCAGGACAGGAGGGACAATCAGCCCCAGCATTTT,CASSQDRRDNQPQHF,TRBJ1-5,NA,TRBD1,TRBV27
TGTGCCAGCAACCGGTGGGGACTAGCGGCCCCTGCGGGGGACAATGAGCAGTTCTTC,CASNRWGLAAPAGDNEQFF,TRBJ2-1,NA,TRBD2,TRBV7-9
TGTGCCAGCAGCTCGCGACTAGCGGGGAACCAAGAGACCCAGTACTTC,CASSSRLAGNQETQYF,TRBJ2-5,NA,TRBD2,TRBV7-6
TGTGCCAGTACCGCAAGACACCCGACCCGTTCACCCCTCCACTTT,CASTARHPTRSPLHF,TRBJ1-6,NA,NA,TRBV19
TGTGCCAGCAACCTAGTGGGTCTCGGGTACACCTTC,CASNLVGLGYTF,TRBJ1-2,NA,NA,TRBV28
TGTGCCAGCAGCCGTTCCTCGGGAGCAGAGAACTATGGCTACACCTTC,CASSRSSGAENYGYTF,TRBJ1-2,NA,NA,TRBV7-8
TGTGCCAGCAGCCGGACTAGGGACGCCGGGGAGCTGTTTTTT,CASSRTRDAGELFF,TRBJ2-2,NA,TRBD2,TRBV6-2/TRBV6-3
TGTGCCAGCGGGGTAGGGGGAAAAGAGACCCAGTACTTC,CASGVGGKETQYF,TRBJ2-5,once,NA,TRBV28
TGTGCCAGCAGCTTTGGGCAGGGCAGGTTCACTGAAGCTTTCTTT,CASSFGQGRFTEAFF,TRBJ1-1,few,NA,TRBV11-2
TGCGCCAGCAGCTTGGAGGGGGCACACAGCAATGAGCAGTTCTTC,CASSLEGAHSNEQFF,TRBJ2-1,NA,TRBD1,TRBV5-1
TGTGCCAGCAGCGTAGGTGGTAGCCTAAGGGGTACGCAGTATTTT,CASSVGGSLRGTQYF,TRBJ2-3,NA,NA,TRBV9
TGCGCCAGCAGCTTAGGCAGGGGGAGGACTGAAGCTTTCTTT,CASSLGRGRTEAFF,TRBJ1-1,NA,TRBD1,TRBV5-1
TGTGCCAGCAGCCTGCCCCAGGCCAATTCACCCCTCCACTTT,CASSLPQANSPLHF,TRBJ1-6,NA,NA,TRBV28
TGTGCCAGCAGCTACAGGGGGCTCAACAATGAGCAGTTCTTC,CASSYRGLNNEQFF,TRBJ2-1,NA,TRBD1,TRBV5-8
TGTGCCAGCAGAGCGGGACACTCGGGGACCCAGTACTTC,CASRAGHSGTQYF,TRBJ2-5,NA,NA,TRBV5-6
TGTGCCAGCAGTCCAAGGGGGGGCACCGGGGAGCTGTTTTTT,CASSPRGGTGELFF,TRBJ2-2,NA,NA,TRBV28
TGTGCCAGTAGTAAGTGGACAGGACAAAGGGTCACAGATACGCAGTATTTT,CASSKWTGQRVTDTQYF,TRBJ2-3,NA,TRBD1,TRBV19
TGTGCCAGCAGTGAAACGAGTAGCTCCTATAATTCACCCCTCCACTTT,CASSETSSSYNSPLHF,TRBJ1-6,once,NA,TRBV6-1
TGCGCCAGCGGGGACAGGAGGAGCTATGGCTACACCTTC,CASGDRRSYGYTF,TRBJ1-2,NA,TRBD1,TRBV5-1
TGCAGCGGACTAGCGGGACAAGAGACCCAGTACTTC,CSGLAGQETQYF,TRBJ2-5,NA,TRBD2,TRBV29-1
TGTGCCAGCAGCGTCCGGGACAGCTATTACTCTGGGGCCAACGTCCTGACTTTC,CASSVRDSYYSGANVLTF,TRBJ2-6,NA,TRBD1,TRBV9
TGTGCCAGCAGCTGGGGACAGAACTATGGCTACACCTTC,CASSWGQNYGYTF,TRBJ1-2,NA,TRBD1,TRBV7-9
TGTGCCAGCAGCCAAGCCGCGGGCGGGAAAGAGACCCAGTACTTC,CASSQAAGGKETQYF,TRBJ2-5,NA,NA,TRBV4-2
TGCGCCAGCAGCTTGGTACTAGCGGGGGTCCAAGAGACCCAGTACTTC,CASSLVLAGVQETQYF,TRBJ2-5,once,TRBD2,TRBV5-1
TGTGCTAGTGGTTTGGGTTACAGACCCACTGAAGCTTTCTTT,CASGLGYRPTEAFF,TRBJ1-1,NA,NA,TRBV12-5
TGTGCCAGCAGTTACTCGGCGGCCACCTCTGGAAACACCATATATTTT,CASSYSAATSGNTIYF,TRBJ1-3,NA,NA,TRBV6-5
TGCAGTGCTAGAGGTGTGGAGACGTTCTTC,CSARGVETFF,TRBJ2-1,NA,NA,TRBV20-1
TGTGCCAGCAGCTCTTGGGGACAGGGAAAGGGCTATGGCTACACCTTC,CASSSWGQGKGYGYTF,TRBJ1-2,few,TRBD1,TRBV6-6
TGCGCCAGCAGCTTGGCTAGGGAGGAGACCCAGTACTTC,CASSLAREETQYF,TRBJ2-5,NA,NA,TRBV5-1
TGTGCCAGCAGCCACACCCTAGCGGGAGCGTCGTACGAGCAGTACTTC,CASSHTLAGASYEQYF,TRBJ2-7,few,TRBD2,TRBV16
TGTGCCAGCAGCTTGTCGTACAGGGGGAGCTTAGGAGCTTTCTTT,CASSLSYRGSLGAFF,TRBJ1-1,NA,TRBD1,TRBV5-6